A selection of T cell receptor beta chains follows, all from one sample in a study of radiation and T cells in renal cell carcinoma. Generated by immunoSEQ multiplex PCR, the TCRdb table keeps only in-frame clones and is missing some. The sample lists around 75,000 clones; 82% were seen once. The source was blood, collected from a patient whose treatment included radiotherapy and nephrectomy. The receptor source for this set is a man aged 60-69 years with renal cell carcinoma. Each CDR3 is given with its conserved first and last residue. The D gene is left open where the match is weak. A row's size may be missing; if present it is once, few, many or a size class.

DNA,CDR3,size,V,D,length,J
TGTGCCAGCAGCTTGTTGGAAACCGGTGGCTACACCTTC,CASSLLETGGYTF,NA,TRBV5-8,NA,13,TRBJ1-2
TGTGCCAGCAGCTTAGACTCCGAGCAGTACTTC,CASSLDSEQYF,NA,TRBV7-2,NA,11,TRBJ2-7
TGTGCCAGCAGTCACGCAGGGTCGGAGACCCAGTACTTC,CASSHAGSETQYF,NA,TRBV7-8,NA,13,TRBJ2-5
TGTGCCTGGAGTAGGGGAGAGACCCAGTACTTC,CAWSRGETQYF,NA,TRBV30,NA,11,TRBJ2-5
TGTGCCAGCAGCGTAGTTCGGGGCGCCGGGGAGCTGTTTTTT,CASSVVRGAGELFF,NA,TRBV9,NA,14,TRBJ2-2
TGTGCCAGCAGCCCAGGACTAGCGTTTACCTACGAGCAGTACTTC,CASSPGLAFTYEQYF,NA,TRBV11-2,TRBD2,15,TRBJ2-7
TGCGCCAGCAGCTTGCGCTCAACCTACGAGCAGTACTTC,CASSLRSTYEQYF,NA,TRBV5-1,NA,13,TRBJ2-7
TGTGCCAGCAGTACCGGGACAGCGAATCAGCCCCAGCATTTT,CASSTGTANQPQHF,few,TRBV2,TRBD1,14,TRBJ1-5
TGTGCCAGCAGCACTAGCGGGACAACAGATACGCAGTATTTT,CASSTSGTTDTQYF,NA,TRBV6-1,TRBD2,14,TRBJ2-3
TGTGCCAGCAGGGCGGACAGGGGGCCCTACGAGCAGTACTTC,CASRADRGPYEQYF,NA,TRBV28,TRBD1,14,TRBJ2-7
TGTGCCAGCAGTTATCGACTAGCGGTCAATGAGCAGTTCTTC,CASSYRLAVNEQFF,NA,TRBV6-5,TRBD2,14,TRBJ2-1
TGTGCCAGCAGTGTGGGTAGGGTCGGCTACACCTTC,CASSVGRVGYTF,NA,TRBV25-1,NA,12,TRBJ1-2
TGTGCCAGCAGTTTACGAGGGGAGCGTCAGCCCCAGCATTTT,CASSLRGERQPQHF,NA,TRBV28,NA,14,TRBJ1-5
TGTGCCAGCTCTCCAATAAACGGGGAGCAGTTCTTC,CASSPINGEQFF,NA,TRBV4-2,NA,12,TRBJ2-1
TGCAGCGTTGGAGGGACAGCAGGTGAAAAACTGTTTTTT,CSVGGTAGEKLFF,NA,TRBV29-1,TRBD1,13,TRBJ1-4
TGTGCCAGCAGCTTCCGAAACACCATATATTTT,CASSFRNTIYF,NA,TRBV7-6,NA,11,TRBJ1-3
TGTGCCAGCAGCACTCGACCCCGGCCAGCGCGGGAACAGCCCCAGCATTTT,CASSTRPRPAREQPQHF,NA,TRBV21-1,NA,17,TRBJ1-5
TGTGCCAGCAGCTTAGCGCGGGTAGCGGGAGGGCCGAACTACGAGCAGTACTTC,CASSLARVAGGPNYEQYF,NA,TRBV7-9,TRBD2,18,TRBJ2-7
TGTGCCAGCAGCCAAGATGATCAGCGGGATGAGCAGTTCTTC,CASSQDDQRDEQFF,once,TRBV4-2,NA,14,TRBJ2-1
TGTGCCAGTAGTATAGATTCCGCTAACTATGGCTACACCTTC,CASSIDSANYGYTF,medium-sized,TRBV19,NA,14,TRBJ1-2
TGTGCCAGCAGGGTGGGACTAGCGGGGACTTACGAGCAGTACTTC,CASRVGLAGTYEQYF,NA,TRBV6-1,TRBD2,15,TRBJ2-7
TGCGCCAGCAGCACTGGGGGGAGTCGGGAAAAACTGTTTTTT,CASSTGGSREKLFF,NA,TRBV5-1,NA,14,TRBJ1-4
TGCAGCGTGCCGAGGATGAACACTGAAGCTTTCTTT,CSVPRMNTEAFF,once,TRBV29-1,NA,12,TRBJ1-1
TGTGCCAGCAGCTTTTTGGCGGGAGGGCGGGATGAGCAGTTCTTC,CASSFLAGGRDEQFF,NA,TRBV5-8,TRBD2,15,TRBJ2-1
TGTGCCAGCCGCCGGGGGTACAGGGCCAATCAGCCCCAGCATTTT,CASRRGYRANQPQHF,NA,TRBV2,NA,15,TRBJ1-5
TGTGCCAGCAGCCCAGGGGGGCGCACTGAAGCTTTCTTT,CASSPGGRTEAFF,NA,TRBV27,TRBD1,13,TRBJ1-1
TGTGCCAGCAGCTTAGAGTCCCCCTACGAGAAGCAGTACTTC,CASSLESPYEKQYF,NA,TRBV7-8,NA,14,TRBJ2-7
TGCGCCAGCACCCGGCTAGCCCTACCTACAGATACGCAGTATTTT,CASTRLALPTDTQYF,NA,TRBV10-2,NA,15,TRBJ2-3
TGTGCCAGCAGCCCGGTAGCGGGAGCAATCACAGATACGCAGTATTTT,CASSPVAGAITDTQYF,NA,TRBV11-2,TRBD2,16,TRBJ2-3
TGTGCCAGCAGTTCGGGGGGACTGGGGGAGCAGTACTTC,CASSSGGLGEQYF,NA,TRBV28,TRBD2,13,TRBJ2-7
TGTGCCAGCAGTTCCGTCCGGGGAGGCTCCTACGAGCAGTACTTC,CASSSVRGGSYEQYF,NA,TRBV28,NA,15,TRBJ2-7